A selection of T cell receptor beta chains follows, all from one sample in a study of T cell repertoires in cytomegalovirus infection. A single record per CDR3 protein comes from TCRdb applying MiXCR to the reads. The sample includes about 920,000 distinct CDR3 sequences, roughly 31% seen only once; the top ten take about 14%. Which antigens these TCRs recognize remains unknown. The source was cultured CD8+ T cells from PBMCs, collected from culture after CMV antigen stimulation. The receptors derive from a human donor in good health (CMV status not recorded). Some clones in this sample may be carry-over from other donors' samples. Each CDR3 is given with its conserved first and last residue.

V	J	CDR3
TRBV15	TRBJ2-1	CATSTFPQGTYNEQFF
TRBV7-6	TRBJ2-5	CASSLFRVQETQYF
TRBV7-9	TRBJ1-6	CASSAPTGEASPLHF
TRBV19	TRBJ1-1	CASSIYSGTAGREAFF
TRBV18	TRBJ1-2	CASSPRGQADGYTF
TRBV7-2	TRBJ1-5	CASSLTGASNQPQHF
TRBV6-1	TRBJ2-1	CASSDLTSRVRNEQFF
TRBV7-8	TRBJ1-5	CASSPLRQGDQPQHF
TRBV27	TRBJ2-2	CASSGGLASGELFF
TRBV12-5	TRBJ1-1	CASALQGYTEAFF
TRBV7-9	TRBJ2-2	CASSLDVANTGELFF
TRBV27	TRBJ2-7	CASRTGLLAGGGYEQYF
TRBV3-1	TRBJ2-4	CASSHRGLDKNIQYF
TRBV5-8	TRBJ1-1	CASSPAYFRDKGNTEAFF
TRBV6-1	TRBJ2-7	CASSVYRGNEQYF
TRBV7-9	TRBJ1-4	CASSLAGTGVEKLFF
TRBV7-9	TRBJ2-7	CASSLGTASSYEQYF
TRBV7-9	TRBJ2-3	CAEGVDRGLSDTQYF
TRBV6-8	TRBJ2-1	CASSYDRGGDEQFF
TRBV10-3	TRBJ2-7	CAISVAGGEYEQYF
TRBV6-1	TRBJ1-1	CASSEAPGYTEAFF
TRBV24-1	TRBJ2-1	CATFPCGGAICNEQFF
TRBV6-5	TRBJ2-5	CASKGLVGAQETQYF
TRBV28	TRBJ2-6	CASSTTQVHSSGVNVLTF
TRBV6-5	TRBJ2-3	CASSHRDSTDTQYF